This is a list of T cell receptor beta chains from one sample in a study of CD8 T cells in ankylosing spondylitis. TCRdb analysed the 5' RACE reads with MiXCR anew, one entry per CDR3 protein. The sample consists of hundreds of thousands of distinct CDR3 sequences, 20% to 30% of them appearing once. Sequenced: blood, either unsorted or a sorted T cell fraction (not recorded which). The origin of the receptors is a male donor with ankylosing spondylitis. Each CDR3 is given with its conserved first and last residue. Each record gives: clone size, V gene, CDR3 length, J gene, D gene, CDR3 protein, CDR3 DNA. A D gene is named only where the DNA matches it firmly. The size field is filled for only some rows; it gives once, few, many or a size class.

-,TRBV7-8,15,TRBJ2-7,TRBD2,CASSPRLAGTYEQYF,TGTGCCAGCAGCCCTCGACTAGCGGGAACCTACGAGCAGTACTTC
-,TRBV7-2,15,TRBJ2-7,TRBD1,CASSPDRDRAYEQYF,TGTGCCAGCAGCCCAGACCGGGACAGAGCCTACGAGCAGTACTTC
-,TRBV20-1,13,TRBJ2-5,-,CSAAPGGKETQYF,TGCAGTGCAGCTCCAGGCGGGAAAGAGACCCAGTACTTC
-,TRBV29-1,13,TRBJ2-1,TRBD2,CSVARELSYEQFF,TGCAGCGTTGCGCGGGAGCTTAGCTATGAGCAGTTCTTC
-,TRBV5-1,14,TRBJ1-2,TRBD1,CASSSGTDYYGYTF,TGCGCCAGCAGTTCGGGGACAGATTACTATGGCTACACCTTC
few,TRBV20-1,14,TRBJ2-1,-,CSASSQGSSNEQFF,TGCAGTGCTAGTTCGCAGGGTAGCTCCAATGAGCAGTTCTTC
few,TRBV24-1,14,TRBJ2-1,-,CATSGWGRYNEQFF,TGTGCCACCAGTGGCTGGGGTCGGTACAATGAGCAGTTCTTC
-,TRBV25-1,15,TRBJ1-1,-,CASSEHPFRDTEAFF,TGTGCCAGCAGTGAACACCCCTTTAGAGACACTGAAGCTTTCTTT
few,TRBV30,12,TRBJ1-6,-,CAWRDNNSPLHF,TGTGCCTGGAGGGACAATAATTCACCCCTCCACTTT
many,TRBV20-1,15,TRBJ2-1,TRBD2,CSALAGGSSYNEQFF,TGCAGTGCGCTAGCGGGAGGGAGCTCCTACAATGAGCAGTTCTTC
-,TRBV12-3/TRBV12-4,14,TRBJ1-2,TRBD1,CASSPRTGGWGYTF,TGTGCCAGCAGTCCTCGAACAGGGGGCTGGGGCTACACCTTC
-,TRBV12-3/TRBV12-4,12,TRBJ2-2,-,CASNRRPGELFF,TGTGCCAGCAATAGGAGGCCCGGGGAGCTGTTTTTT
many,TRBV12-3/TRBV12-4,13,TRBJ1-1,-,CASSSPGGTEAFF,TGTGCCAGCAGCTCCCCGGGTGGCACTGAAGCTTTCTTT
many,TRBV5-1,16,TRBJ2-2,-,CASTRAPESNTGELFF,TGCGCCAGCACTAGGGCGCCTGAATCGAACACCGGGGAGCTGTTTTTT
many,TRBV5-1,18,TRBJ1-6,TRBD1,CASSLWRQGSSYNSPLHF,TGCGCCAGCAGCTTGTGGAGACAGGGTAGCTCCTATAATTCACCCCTCCACTTT
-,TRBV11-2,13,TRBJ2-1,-,CASSLDRSGEQFF,TGTGCCAGCAGCTTAGATCGGAGTGGTGAGCAGTTCTTC
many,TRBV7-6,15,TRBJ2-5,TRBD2,CASSLGLADQETQYF,TGTGCCAGCAGCTTAGGGCTAGCGGATCAAGAGACCCAGTACTTC
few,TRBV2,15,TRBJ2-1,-,CASSERAGRDNEQFF,TGTGCCAGCAGTGAAAGGGCGGGACGGGACAATGAGCAGTTCTTC
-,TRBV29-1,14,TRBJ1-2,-,CSVELSESNHGYTF,TGCAGCGTTGAATTGTCAGAATCGAACCATGGCTACACCTTC
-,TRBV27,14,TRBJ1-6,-,CASSTGGFNSPLHF,TGTGCCAGCAGCACGGGCGGATTCAATTCACCCCTCCACTTT
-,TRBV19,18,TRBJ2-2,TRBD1,CASSTHFLRDRGTGELFF,TGTGCCAGTAGTACACATTTCCTCCGGGACAGGGGAACCGGGGAGCTGTTTTTT
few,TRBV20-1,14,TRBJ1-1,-,CSVAEATGWTEAFF,TGCAGTGTCGCGGAAGCAACAGGGTGGACTGAAGCTTTCTTT
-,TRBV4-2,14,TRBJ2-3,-,CASSRDLDRDTQYF,TGTGCCAGCAGCCGAGACCTAGATAGAGATACGCAGTATTTT
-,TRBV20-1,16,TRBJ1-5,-,CSASDPRGYFYQPQHF,TGCAGTGCTAGCGATCCCAGGGGCTACTTTTATCAGCCCCAGCATTTT
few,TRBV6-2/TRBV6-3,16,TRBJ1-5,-,CASTPHVDSSNQPQHF,TGTGCCAGCACCCCTCACGTGGATTCTAGCAATCAGCCCCAGCATTTT
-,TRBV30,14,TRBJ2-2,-,CAWKRLANTGELFF,TGTGCCTGGAAGAGGTTAGCCAACACCGGGGAGCTGTTTTTT
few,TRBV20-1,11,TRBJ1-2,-,CSASGGPGYTF,TGCAGTGCCAGCGGGGGCCCGGGCTACACCTTC
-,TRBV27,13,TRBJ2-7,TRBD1,CASSWTGSYEQYF,TGTGCCAGCAGTTGGACAGGGTCCTACGAGCAGTACTTC
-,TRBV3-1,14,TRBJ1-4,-,CASSHRQVIGKLFF,TGTGCCAGCAGCCATAGACAGGTTATCGGAAAACTGTTTTTT
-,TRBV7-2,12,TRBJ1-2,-,CATAQGGYGYTF,TGTGCCACCGCCCAGGGCGGCTATGGCTACACCTTC
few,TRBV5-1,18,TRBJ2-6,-,CASSLRDHLLSGANVLTF,TGCGCCAGCAGCCTCCGGGACCATCTACTCTCTGGGGCCAACGTCCTGACTTTC
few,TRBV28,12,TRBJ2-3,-,CASRPFTDTQYF,TGTGCCAGCAGGCCCTTCACAGATACGCAGTATTTT
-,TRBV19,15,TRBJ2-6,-,CASTTRGAGANVLTF,TGTGCCAGTACCACCCGAGGGGCTGGGGCCAACGTCCTGACTTTC
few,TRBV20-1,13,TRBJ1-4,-,CSAERRLNEKLFF,TGCAGTGCTGAGAGACGGCTAAATGAAAAACTGTTTTTT
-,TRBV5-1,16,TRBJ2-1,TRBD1,CASSPRAGQAGNEQFF,TGCGCCAGCAGCCCCCGGGCGGGACAGGCAGGTAATGAGCAGTTCTTC
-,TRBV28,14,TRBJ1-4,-,CASSSERGGEKLFF,TGTGCCAGCAGTTCAGAGCGGGGAGGCGAAAAACTGTTTTTT
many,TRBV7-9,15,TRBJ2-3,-,CASSIGPVSTDTQYF,TGTGCCAGCAGCATCGGGCCAGTCAGCACAGATACGCAGTATTTT
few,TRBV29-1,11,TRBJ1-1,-,CSVEDTPRAFF,TGCAGCGTTGAAGACACCCCTCGGGCTTTCTTT
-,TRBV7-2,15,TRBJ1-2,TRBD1,CASSLDGTGYYGYTF,TGTGCCAGCAGCTTAGACGGGACAGGGTACTATGGCTACACCTTC
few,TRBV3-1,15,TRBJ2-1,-,CASSQDLSHYNEQFF,TGTGCCAGCAGCCAAGATCTTTCCCACTACAATGAGCAGTTCTTC
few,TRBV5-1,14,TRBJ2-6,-,CASSSTEGANVLTF,TGCGCCAGCAGCTCGACCGAAGGGGCCAACGTCCTGACTTTC
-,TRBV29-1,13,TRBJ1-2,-,CSVGQRGNYGYTF,TGCAGCGTTGGACAAAGGGGCAACTATGGCTACACCTTC
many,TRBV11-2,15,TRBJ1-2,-,CASSFLSGGDYGYTF,TGTGCCAGCAGCTTTTTGTCCGGGGGCGACTATGGCTACACCTTC
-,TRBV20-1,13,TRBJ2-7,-,CSVVGPGSYEQYF,TGCAGTGTAGTGGGTCCGGGCTCCTACGAGCAGTACTTC
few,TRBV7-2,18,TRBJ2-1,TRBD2,CASSLARSSGSGGNEQFF,TGTGCCAGCAGCTTAGCTCGGTCTAGCGGGAGTGGTGGGAATGAGCAGTTCTTC
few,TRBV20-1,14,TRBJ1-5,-,CSASGTAFNQPQHF,TGCAGTGCTTCCGGGACGGCATTCAATCAGCCCCAGCATTTT
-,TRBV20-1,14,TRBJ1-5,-,CSALPGAVSQPQHF,TGCAGTGCTCTCCCCGGGGCAGTGAGTCAGCCCCAGCATTTT